The 13 T cell receptor beta chains presented below share a single source sample, sequenced in a study of response to subunit inactivated influenza vaccine. Each CDR3 protein gets one entry after TCRdb re-called the RT-PCR reads with MiXCR. The table includes around 750,000 distinct CDR3 sequences, 20% to 25% detected once. The material was PBMCs from blood, obtained more than 4 days after vaccination. The receptors originated from a man in his fifties who received an inactivated influenza vaccine.

The rearrangement joins TRBV6-1 to TRBJ1-5; TRBD1 aligns across 7 bases. The V and J ends lost 11 bases and 5 bases, in that order; junction bases with no gene match: 15. This CDR3 contains 15 residues. Germline V gene lookup returns CDR1 MNHNS and CDR2 SASEGT. The CDR3 spells CARGTRGVDHQPQHF. CDR3 DNA sequence: TGTGCCCGCGGGACCAGGGGGGTAGACCATCAGCCCCAGCATTTT.

The gene calls are TRBV11-2 and TRBJ2-7; 9 bases fit TRBD1. The CDR3 sequence is 15 residues long. Germline V gene sequence: CDR1 SGHAT, CDR2 FQNNGV. After removal of 6 bases from V and 3 bases from J, the junction contained 9 bases not matched to a gene. As DNA, the CDR3 is TGTGCCAGCAGTTACGCCGGGACAGGGCTCTACGAGCAGTACTTC. This sequence encodes CASSYAGTGLYEQYF.

The table lists this clonotype with many counts. CDR3 DNA sequence: TGCAGCGGCGGTGACAGGGGCGGGCACACCGGGGAGCTGTTTTTT. This translates into CSGGDRGGHTGELFF. This sequence joins TRBV29-1 and TRBJ2-2, with 8 bases aligning to TRBD1. Per germline, CDR1 SQVTM and CDR2 ANQGSEA. CDR3 size: 15 residues. V was clipped by 7 bases and J by 3 bases; unmatched bases: 10.

This sequence joins TRBV6-1 and TRBJ1-5; TRBD1 matches 9 bases. V was clipped by 5 bases and J by 5 bases; unmatched bases: 4. This CDR3 is 14 amino acids long. Germline V lookup: CDR1 MNHNS, CDR2 SASEGT. In DNA form, the CDR3 reads TGTGCCAGCAGTCGGGGACAGGGCCATCAGCCCCAGCATTTT. Translation: CASSRGQGHQPQHF.

The chain couples TRBV5-1 to TRBJ2-7; the D gene is possibly TRBD1 (5 bases). CDR1 and CDR2 from the germline V gene are SGHRS and YFSETQ. This CDR3 contains 14 residues. The germline V and J ends were trimmed by 4 bases and 6 bases, with 17 bases remaining between them. CDR3 sequence (DNA): TGCGCCAGCAGCATCGACCCGCAGGGATCCGAGCAGTACTTC. Translation: CASSIDPQGSEQYF.

In this sample, this clonotype turned up a few times. The chain couples TRBV7-2 to TRBJ2-1, with D unclear. V was clipped by 0 bases and J by 0 bases, with 9 bases between them. Germline CDR1 and CDR2: SGHTA and FQGNSA. CDR3 length: 16 residues. CDR3 DNA sequence: TGTGCCAGCAGCTTAGCAATCGCACGCTCCTACAATGAGCAGTTCTTC. Translating it yields CASSLAIARSYNEQFF.

J is TRBJ2-2 and V is TRBV5-1, with 11 bases aligning to TRBD2. The CDR3 is 16 amino acids. The ends lost 0 bases at V and 5 bases at J; junction bases unmatched: 3. Germline V gene lookup returns CDR1 SGHRS and CDR2 YFSETQ. In nucleotides, the CDR3 is TGCGCCAGCAGCTTGGAACTAGCGGGAGAAACCGGGGAGCTGTTTTTT. It translates to CASSLELAGETGELFF.

The rearrangement uses TRBV6-2 or TRBV6-3 and TRBJ2-5; 9 nucleotides align to TRBD2. Germline V lookup: CDR1 MNHEY, CDR2 SVGEGT. The CDR3 has 14 amino acids. V trimming: 7 bases; J trimming: 5 bases; junction bases outside the gene matches: 8. The CDR3 here is CASIYAAGGETQYF. The CDR3 DNA follows: TGTGCCAGCATTTATGCAGCGGGAGGCGAGACCCAGTACTTC.

V is TRBV20-1 and J is TRBJ2-7; the match to TRBD1 covers 9 bases. Germline CDR1 and CDR2: DFQATT and SNEGSKA (reference sequence). The CDR3 covers 13 residues. V trimming: 4 bases; J trimming: 5 bases; junction bases outside the gene matches: 6. The CDR3 loop is CSATGQGVHEQYF. CDR3 bases: TGCAGTGCTACGGGACAGGGAGTACACGAGCAGTACTTC.

This clonotype was observed at least ten times. The chain combines TRBV3-1 with TRBJ2-1; D is ambiguous. Germline CDR1 and CDR2: LGHDT and YNNKEL (reference sequence). The CDR3 length is 14 residues. With 4 bases removed from V and 0 bases from J, the gap between germline ends came to 7 bases. CDR3 region: CASSPRSSYNEQFF. The CDR3 DNA is TGTGCCAGCAGCCCCCGCAGCTCCTACAATGAGCAGTTCTTC.

The chain joins TRBV29-1 to TRBJ2-4; a weak D match, TRBD1 (6 bases). Deletions cut 6 bases from V and 6 bases from J, with 15 bases between. Looked up from germline, CDR1 is SQVTM and CDR2 is ANQGSEA. CDR3 size: 13 residues. CDR3 region: CSVWGQGTNIQYF. The DNA for the CDR3 is TGCAGCGTCTGGGGGCAGGGGACAAACATTCAGTACTTC.

The chain has TRBV5-1 and TRBJ2-1; TRBD2 aligns across 10 bases. Germline CDR1 and CDR2: SGHRS and YFSETQ. CDR3 length equals 17 residues. V shed 3 bases, J shed 4 bases, and the junction held 10 bases outside the gene matches. The CDR3 protein is CASSWISGGHIYNEQFF. The CDR3 DNA follows: TGCGCCAGCAGCTGGATTAGCGGGGGGCACATTTACAATGAGCAGTTCTTC.

The gene calls are TRBV29-1 and TRBJ1-1; 7 nucleotides agree with TRBD1. Germline assignment: CDR1 SQVTM and CDR2 ANQGSEA. Germline trimming cut 3 bases from V and 0 bases from J; bases unmatched to any gene: 4. The CDR3 extends over 14 amino acids. Here the CDR3 DNA reads TGCAGCGTTGAGGAGGGGGCCATGAACACTGAAGCTTTCTTT. This codes for CSVEEGAMNTEAFF. The entire variable domain, with the rest obtained from reference TRBV29-1 and TRBJ1-1, is as follows: SAVISQKPSRDICQRGTSLTIQCQVDSQVTMMFWYRQQPGQSLTLIATANQGSEATYESGFVIDKFPISRPNLTFSTLTVSNMSPEDSSIYLCSVEEGAMNTEAFFGQGTRLTVV.